Listed here are 25 T cell receptor beta chains from one sample, sequenced in a study of shared clonotypes between healthy human individuals. TCRdb keeps only in-frame clones here, not all; method: immunoSEQ multiplex PCR. The data hold around 2.3 million clones, with around 95% observed a single time. Sequences were obtained from naive CD4+ T cells sorted from blood. Subset noted: CD45RA+ positively selected. These receptors all come from a man aged 18 to 30 in good health.

The chain couples TRBV29-1 to TRBJ2-3, with 7 bases that match TRBD2. CDR1 is SQVTM and CDR2 is ANQGSEA in the germline V gene. The CDR3 sequence is 12 residues long. The V and J ends lost 4 bases and 6 bases, in that order; junction bases with no gene match: 4. In nucleotides, the CDR3 is TGCAGCGTTGCTAGCGGAGCTGATACGCAGTATTTT. It encodes CSVASGADTQYF.

The chain uses TRBV19 and TRBJ1-1; TRBD1 might be the D (5 bases). The CDR3 sequence is 12 residues long. The germline CDR1 and CDR2 sequences are LNHDA and SQIVND (reference sequence). Trimming removed 3 bases at V and 8 bases at J, with 10 bases between. CDR3 sequence: CASSMGVKEAFF. The CDR3 region has the DNA TGTGCCAGTAGTATGGGGGTGAAGGAAGCTTTCTTT.

The genes are TRBV9 and TRBJ2-7; 7 positions match TRBD2. The CDR3 length is 14 residues. The J segment lost 3 bases and the V segment lost 0 bases, leaving 3 bases of the junction unmatched. Per the germline V gene, CDR1 is SGDLS and CDR2 is YYNGEE. As DNA, the CDR3 is TGTGCCAGCAGCGTAGAATCGGGGGGCTACGAGCAGTACTTC. Its protein is CASSVESGGYEQYF.

The genes are TRBV18 and TRBJ1-2, with D perhaps matching TRBD1 (5 bases). CDR1 and CDR2 (germline): KGHSH, LQKENI. V lost 3 bases and J lost 7, with 15 bases in between. This CDR3 is 14 amino acids long. CDR3 bases: TGTGCCAGCTCACCTTCTGCAGGGTCGGCTGGCTACACCTTC. Protein sequence: CASSPSAGSAGYTF.

This chain joins TRBV5-1 and TRBJ2-7; TRBD1 matches 7 bases. Germline V gene lookup returns CDR1 SGHRS and CDR2 YFSETQ. V was clipped by 3 bases and J by 2 bases; unmatched bases: 5. CDR3 length: 14 amino acids. This CDR3 reads CASSSLQGAYEQYF. The CDR3 region has the DNA TGCGCCAGCAGCTCCCTCCAGGGGGCCTACGAGCAGTACTTC.

Comments on this clone: At one end the junction does not follow the germline gene, possibly because of a read error. The chain couples TRBV28 to TRBJ2-7; D assignment may be TRBD1 or TRBD2 (5 bases each). Germline CDR1 MDHEN, CDR2 SYDVKM. The CDR3 sequence is 13 residues long. The CDR3 here is CASSLEVTSQGNF. CDR3 nucleotide sequence: TGTGCCAGCAGTTTGGAGGTTACAAGCCAGGGAAACTTC. Supplemented by reference TRBV28 and TRBJ2-7, the full variable domain reads DVKVTQSSRYLVKRTGEKVFLECVQDMDHENMFWYRQDPGLGLRLIYFSYDVKMKEKGDIPEGYSVSREKKERFSLILESASTNQTSMYLCASSLEVTSQGNFGPGTRLTVT.

The chain couples TRBV7-2 to TRBJ1-1, with D perhaps TRBD1 (5 bases). V shed 3 bases and J shed 2 bases, with 13 bases lying between them. Germline V gives CDR1 SGHTA, CDR2 FQGNSA. The CDR3 covers 15 residues. CDR3 DNA: TGTGCCAGCAGCTTCAGTAGTACAGGTAACACTGAAGCTTTCTTT. Its protein is CASSFSSTGNTEAFF.

This chain links TRBV7-9 with TRBJ1-1; perhaps TRBD1 as D (5 bases). Germline lookup yields CDR1 SEHNR and CDR2 FQNEAQ (reference sequence). This CDR3 contains 17 residues. Trimming removed 4 bases from V and 5 bases from J, with 23 bases in between. DNA for the CDR3: TGTGCCAGCAGCTCCGGGCAAAAACGGGACGTCTGGACTGAAGCTTTCTTT. Amino acids: CASSSGQKRDVWTEAFF.

The chain carries TRBV5-1 and TRBJ2-5; D uncertain. The germline gives CDR1 SGHRS, CDR2 YFSETQ. V lost 5 bases, J lost 7 bases, and 15 bases lay in between. The CDR3 totals 13 residues. In DNA, the CDR3 is TGCGCCAGCAGAATAGGGTTAACTGGGACCCAGTACTTC. Translated: CASRIGLTGTQYF.

The rearrangement uses TRBV6-1 and TRBJ2-7; 10 nucleotides agree with TRBD2. The junction had 16 bases not matched to a gene; V was cut back by 2 bases and J by 3 bases. Looked up from germline, CDR1 is MNHNS and CDR2 is SASEGT. This CDR3 has 19 amino acids. The DNA of the CDR3 is TGTGCCAGCAGTGAACCTCTAGGCCTAGCGGGAGTAAGAATCTACGAGCAGTACTTC. Translating it yields CASSEPLGLAGVRIYEQYF.

The CDR3 bases are TGTGCCTGGAGTGCCTCCCCAGGGGCCGAGCAGTACTTC. Protein: CAWSASPGAEQYF. The V gene is TRBV30, the J gene TRBJ2-7, with a weak D call TRBD1 (6 bases). The V end lost 1 base, the J end lost 6 bases, and 13 bases lay between the germline ends. This CDR3 is built from 13 residues. In germline, CDR1 is GTSNPN, CDR2 SVGIG (reference sequence). Together with reference TRBV30 and TRBJ2-7, the CDR3 gives the full variable domain: SQTIHQWPATLVQPVGSPLSLECTVEGTSNPNLYWYRQAAGRGLQLLFYSVGIGQISSEVPQNLSASRPQDRQFILSSKKLLLSDSGFYLCAWSASPGAEQYFGPGTRLTVT.

V is TRBV10-2 and J is TRBJ1-5, with no clear D. Germline loops: CDR1 WSHSY, CDR2 SAAADI. The ends were cut back, 3 bases at V and 3 bases at J, with 9 bases in the middle. This CDR3 spans 14 amino acids. CDR3 sequence (DNA): TGCGCCAGCAGTGAATACCGGACCAATCAGCCCCAGCATTTT. The encoded protein is CASSEYRTNQPQHF.

This clone came up once. The chain couples TRBV4-1 to TRBJ1-4; TRBD1 is a possible D gene (6 bases). Looked up from germline, CDR1 is MGHRA and CDR2 is YSYEKL. Trimming stripped 4 bases from V and 8 bases from J, with 11 bases between. The CDR3 length is 13 residues. The CDR3 bases are TGCGCCAGCAGCCCAACAAGGGGGGAAAAACTGTTTTTT. The encoded protein is CASSPTRGEKLFF.

The chain employs TRBV4-1 and TRBJ1-3; the match to TRBD1 covers 8 bases. Germline V gives CDR1 MGHRA, CDR2 YSYEKL. V lost 1 base, J lost 0 bases, and 2 bases stayed unmatched. The CDR3 runs 16 residues. The CDR3 DNA reads TGCGCCAGCAGCCAAGGTGACAGGGGCTCTGGAAACACCATATATTTT. It yields the protein CASSQGDRGSGNTIYF.

The count of this clone is one. The rearrangement uses TRBV28 and TRBJ1-1; D is perhaps TRBD1 (6 bases). With 8 bases removed from V and 1 base from J, the gap between germline ends came to 8 bases. The CDR3 has 12 residues. The germline V gene encodes CDR1 MDHEN and CDR2 SYDVKM. CDR3 in DNA: TGTGCCAGCGGAGGGGGGAACACTGAAGCTTTCTTT. Protein product: CASGGGNTEAFF.

DNA of the CDR3: TGTGCCAGCAGATCGGACAGGGGAAGCTACGAGCAGTACTTC. As protein: CASRSDRGSYEQYF. V gene TRBV7-2 combines with J gene TRBJ2-7; 9 bases agree with TRBD1. The CDR3 is 14 amino acids. Trimming cost V 6 bases and J 3 bases; bases outside gene matches: 6. Germline CDR1 is SGHTA and CDR2 is FQGNSA.

The genes are TRBV18 and TRBJ2-1; D remains unclear. CDR1 KGHSH and CDR2 LQKENI come from the germline V gene. The CDR3 runs to 13 residues. V lost 3 bases, J lost 9 bases, and 12 bases lay in between. The CDR3 is CASSPDGRTEQFF. The CDR3 nucleotides read TGTGCCAGCTCACCCGACGGAAGGACTGAGCAGTTCTTC.

J is TRBJ1-5 and V is TRBV19; D perhaps matches TRBD1 (6 bases). Trimming stripped 6 bases from V and 0 bases from J, with 15 bases between. The CDR3 loop spans 16 amino acids. Germline V gene sequence: CDR1 LNHDA, CDR2 SQIVND (reference sequence). CDR3 nucleotides: TGTGCCAGTAGCACCCTAGGACAGAATAGCAATCAGCCCCAGCATTTT. Translated: CASSTLGQNSNQPQHF.

The V gene is TRBV5-5, the J gene TRBJ1-2; TRBD1 might be the D (5 bases). The V end lost 5 bases, the J end lost 2 bases, and 16 bases lay between the germline ends. Germline assignment: CDR1 SGHKS and CDR2 YYEKEE (reference sequence). This CDR3 spans 15 amino acids. CDR3 DNA sequence: TGTGCCAGCAGGGGAGAGTATGGGACCAACTATGGCTACACCTTC. Protein sequence: CASRGEYGTNYGYTF.

The gene calls are TRBV2 and TRBJ1-3, with 7 nucleotides matching TRBD1. This CDR3 is built from 15 residues. V shed 6 bases and J 7 bases; nucleotides not matched to a gene: 12. Germline CDR1 reads SNHLY; CDR2 reads FYNNEI. The CDR3 nucleotides read TGTGCCAGCAGCCCGGAGACAGGGAACGGGAACACCATATATTTT. It translates to CASSPETGNGNTIYF.

The chain couples TRBV18 to TRBJ1-2; D uncertain. CDR3 size: 14 residues. V was trimmed by 1 base and J by 6 bases, leaving 12 bases between them. CDR1 KGHSH and CDR2 LQKENI come from the germline V gene. The CDR3 reads CASSPQGLPDGYTF. In DNA, the CDR3 is TGTGCCAGCTCACCACAGGGTCTTCCCGATGGCTACACCTTC.

The chain combines TRBV6-1 with TRBJ2-6; D remains unclear. Between the trimmed V and J ends, which lost 4 bases and 2 bases, there was a span of 9 bases. Germline V lookup: CDR1 MNHNS, CDR2 SASEGT. The CDR3 has 15 residues. This CDR3 reads CASSASEAGANVLTF. As DNA, the CDR3 is TGTGCCAGCAGTGCCAGCGAAGCTGGGGCCAACGTCCTGACTTTC.

V is TRBV28 and J is TRBJ1-2; no firm D call. The CDR3 extends over 11 amino acids. The V gene lost 2 bases and the J gene lost 7 bases, with 5 bases spanning the gap. Germline loops: CDR1 MDHEN, CDR2 SYDVKM. The CDR3 here is CASSLARGYTF. The CDR3 nucleotides read TGTGCCAGCAGTTTAGCGCGTGGCTACACCTTC.

This chain uses TRBV25-1 with TRBJ1-2; 7 bases agree with TRBD1. With 4 bases clipped from V and 0 bases from J, the junction kept 5 bases outside the gene matches. The CDR3 spans 15 residues. CDR1 is MGHDK and CDR2 is SYGVNS in the germline V gene. The DNA of the CDR3 is TGTGCCAGCAGTGGAGGGACAGCTACTAACTATGGCTACACCTTC. Its protein product is CASSGGTATNYGYTF.

The chain combines TRBV28 with TRBJ2-3, with TRBD1 as a possible D gene (6 bases). The CDR3 totals 14 residues. With 6 bases removed from V and 2 bases from J, the gap between germline ends came to 12 bases. Germline V gene sequence: CDR1 MDHEN, CDR2 SYDVKM. The CDR3 loop is CASRSGEFTDTQYF. The DNA for the CDR3 is TGTGCCAGCAGGTCAGGGGAGTTCACAGATACGCAGTATTTT. The full variable domain, completed using reference TRBV28 and TRBJ2-3, is DVKVTQSSRYLVKRTGEKVFLECVQDMDHENMFWYRQDPGLGLRLIYFSYDVKMKEKGDIPEGYSVSREKKERFSLILESASTNQTSMYLCASRSGEFTDTQYFGPGTRLTVL.